These 15 T cell receptor beta chains came from one sample sequenced in a study of early T cells in non-severe SARS-CoV-2 infection. TCRdb ran MiXCR on the 5' RACE reads and lists one entry per CDR3 protein. Here the sample spans approximately 48,000 distinct CDR3 sequences, roughly 6% being singletons. The source was whole blood, collected at baseline. The receptors shown here come from an adult who was a healthcare worker with PCR-confirmed SARS-CoV-2 infection or an uninfected control (not recorded which).

For this clonotype: With a much larger clone just one base away, this may be a read error. This sequence joins TRBV5-5 and TRBJ2-2, with TRBD2 identical over 9 bases. CDR1 and CDR2 (germline): SGHKS, YYEKEE (reference sequence). The V and J ends lost 4 bases and 4 bases, in that order; junction bases with no gene match: 14. The CDR3 totals 18 residues. The CDR3 DNA follows: TGTGCCAGCAGCGCAGCGGGGGGCCTTAGACGCTTCACCGGGGAGCTGTTTTTT. Protein sequence: CASSAAGGLRRFTGELFF.

The chain has TRBV7-2 and TRBJ1-2; D is unresolved. Per the germline V gene, CDR1 is SGHTA and CDR2 is FQGNSA. Trimming left V 4 bases short and J 6 bases short, with 12 bases between. The CDR3 covers 13 residues. The CDR3 DNA sequence: TGTGCCAGCAGCTCCCCACCGTCGCATGGCTACACCTTC. This sequence encodes CASSSPPSHGYTF. The whole variable domain, filled in from reference TRBV7-2 and TRBJ1-2, reads GAGVSQSPSNKVTEKGKDVELRCDPISGHTALYWYRQSLGQGLEFLIYFQGNSAPDKSGLPSDRFSAERTGGSVSTLTIQRTQQEDSAVYLCASSSPPSHGYTFGSGTRLTVV.

The sample holds a few counts of this clonotype. V is TRBV11-3 and J is TRBJ2-1; D could derive from TRBD1 or TRBD2 (5 bases each). Germline CDR1 SGHNT, CDR2 YENEEA. V was shortened by 8 bases and J by 2 bases, with 16 bases between the two germline ends. The CDR3 covers 15 residues. For the CDR3, the DNA is TGTGCCAGCGGCCCCGGGGACCTAGCCTACAATGAGCAGTTCTTC. It translates to CASGPGDLAYNEQFF.

By sample fraction, this clonotype is medium-sized. The chain links TRBV29-1 to TRBJ2-4; D is unresolved. V was pared by 6 bases and J by 0 bases, with 9 bases between. Germline CDR1 reads SQVTM; CDR2 reads ANQGSEA. CDR3 size: 13 residues. CDR3 bases: TGCAGCGTGGCCCCTGGAGCCAAAAACATTCAGTACTTC. It translates to CSVAPGAKNIQYF.

This clonotype was observed many times. The V and J genes are TRBV20-1 and TRBJ2-3; D remains unclear. The CDR3 covers 13 residues. CDR1 is DFQATT, CDR2 SNEGSKA, per germline (reference sequence). V dropped 2 bases and J dropped 4 bases, with 10 bases sitting between them. The CDR3 spells CSARPVVADTQYF. The CDR3 region has the DNA TGCAGTGCTAGACCGGTGGTGGCAGATACGCAGTATTTT.

This clonotype was counted ten times or more. The chain is built from TRBV4-1 and TRBJ2-1; 7 nucleotides align to TRBD2. The CDR3 is 17 amino acids. Germline trimming cut 0 bases from V and 4 bases from J; bases unmatched to any gene: 9. Germline V gene lookup returns CDR1 MGHRA and CDR2 YSYEKL. CDR3 coding DNA: TGCGCCAGCAGCCAAGATCGGCCCAGCGGGGAATACAATGAGCAGTTCTTC. Protein sequence: CASSQDRPSGEYNEQFF.

A few counts support this clonotype. The chain is built from TRBV27 and TRBJ2-2; 7 nucleotides align to TRBD1. CDR1 is MNHEY, CDR2 SMNVEV, per germline (reference sequence). There are 16 residues in the CDR3. V shed 3 bases and J 1 base; nucleotides not matched to a gene: 5. In DNA, the CDR3 is TGTGCCAGCAGTTTTAACGGACAGGTGAACACCGGGGAGCTGTTTTTT. Residues: CASSFNGQVNTGELFF.

V is TRBV10-3 and J is TRBJ2-7; D unclear. This CDR3 has 14 amino acids. V dropped 2 bases and J dropped 0 bases, with 8 bases sitting between them. Germline V lookup: CDR1 ENHRY, CDR2 SYGVKD. CDR3 region: CAISEGRSSYEQYF. In DNA, the CDR3 is TGTGCCATCAGTGAGGGCCGGAGCTCCTACGAGCAGTACTTC.

The chain has TRBV28 and TRBJ1-1; D remains ambiguous. Trimming left V 7 bases short and J 3 bases short, with 9 bases between. The germline V gene encodes CDR1 MDHEN and CDR2 SYDVKM. This CDR3 region has 12 residues. CDR3: CASIQPHTEAFF. CDR3 coding DNA: TGTGCCAGCATCCAACCCCACACTGAAGCTTTCTTT.

The sample holds many counts of this clonotype. V is TRBV19 and J is TRBJ2-1, with TRBD1 matching 9 bases. This CDR3 spans 14 amino acids. The V segment lost 4 bases and the J segment 6 bases; nucleotides outside the gene matches: 4. Germline CDR1 LNHDA, CDR2 SQIVND (reference sequence). The CDR3 DNA is TGTGCCAGTAGTAAGGACAGGGGCCCCAATGAGCAGTTCTTC. As protein: CASSKDRGPNEQFF.

Many counts were recorded for this clonotype. This sequence joins TRBV5-4 and TRBJ1-1; maybe TRBD1 (6 bases). Between the trimmed V and J ends, which lost 4 bases and 0 bases, there was a span of 13 bases. The length of the CDR3 is 15 residues. CDR1 and CDR2 (germline): SGHNT, YYREEE (reference sequence). The CDR3 loop is CASSRGGTMNTEAFF. The CDR3 DNA reads TGTGCCAGCAGCCGCGGGGGGACAATGAACACTGAAGCTTTCTTT.

The V gene is TRBV28, the J gene TRBJ1-2; 8 bases agree with TRBD1. V gave up 5 bases and J gave up 4 bases; unmatched junction bases: 3. CDR1 and CDR2 from the germline V gene are MDHEN and SYDVKM. CDR3 length: 13 amino acids. CDR3 protein: CASSTGTGYGYTF. The DNA for the CDR3 is TGTGCCAGCAGTACCGGGACAGGCTATGGCTACACCTTC.

This clonotype was recorded many times. The rearrangement joins TRBV3-1 to TRBJ1-2, with TRBD1 matching 10 bases. Germline values: CDR1 LGHDT, CDR2 YNNKEL (reference sequence). Unmatched junction bases numbered 6, after V lost 4 bases and J lost 4 bases. CDR3 length: 15 amino acids. The CDR3 sequence is CASSPGTGESYGYTF. The CDR3, as DNA: TGTGCCAGCAGCCCCGGGACAGGGGAAAGCTATGGCTACACCTTC.

This clonotype was observed many times. The CDR3 nucleotides are TGCAGCGGAGACAGGGGGCAAGGCAATGAGCAGTTCTTC. Encoded protein: CSGDRGQGNEQFF. This rearrangement joins TRBV29-1 to TRBJ2-1, with TRBD1 matching over 10 bases. Germline trimming cut 7 bases from V and 6 bases from J; bases unmatched to any gene: 6. Germline loops: CDR1 SQVTM, CDR2 ANQGSEA. The CDR3 has 13 amino acids.

This clonotype showed up just a few times. This rearrangement joins TRBV12-3 or TRBV12-4 to TRBJ2-7; unclear D gene. The V gene lost 2 bases and the J gene lost 5 bases, with 13 bases spanning the gap. The CDR3 has 14 residues. DNA of the CDR3: TGTGCCAGCAGTTTAAGAGGCACTGGGGACGAGCAGTACTTC. Amino acid sequence: CASSLRGTGDEQYF.